This entry is about one T cell receptor (beta chain). Its antigen is still unknown. Cultured CD4+ T cells had their DNA profiled by the Oncomine TCR Beta short-read assay. In this case, cultured CD4+ T cells provided the extracted genomic DNA. Via MiXCR, TCRdb re-called the PCR reads, giving one row per CDR3 protein. The table includes about 17,000 distinct CDR3 sequences, roughly 40% detected once. Treatment noted: roughly 11-day PBMC culture with coronavirus spike peptide pools or control peptides (ViraFEST assay). Positive PCR tests came between March and December 2020, ahead of the US Alpha, Beta and Delta variants. Trimming removed 3 bases from V and 2 bases from J, with 12 bases in between. The CDR3 loop spans 14 amino acids. This sample stems from a study of vaccination and CD4 T cells after COVID-19. Study-wide background: Ranging from 14 to 241, the interval between dose two and post-vaccine sampling had a median of roughly 73 days. Study-wide findings and caveats: The median number of SARS-CoV-2-reactive clonotypes increased from roughly 22 to 38, a change that did not reach significance.

The sequence derives from a human donor who had recovered from COVID-19. Source material: CD4+ T cells from blood, cultured in vitro. V usage is TRBV5-3 and J usage is TRBJ2-7, with TRBD1 as a possible D gene (6 bases). TRBV5-3 carries the ORF label, with uncertain function. CDR3 sequence: CARSSYRDTYEQYF. CDR3 in DNA: TGTGCCAGAAGCTCCTACAGGGACACCTACGAGCAGTACTTC.